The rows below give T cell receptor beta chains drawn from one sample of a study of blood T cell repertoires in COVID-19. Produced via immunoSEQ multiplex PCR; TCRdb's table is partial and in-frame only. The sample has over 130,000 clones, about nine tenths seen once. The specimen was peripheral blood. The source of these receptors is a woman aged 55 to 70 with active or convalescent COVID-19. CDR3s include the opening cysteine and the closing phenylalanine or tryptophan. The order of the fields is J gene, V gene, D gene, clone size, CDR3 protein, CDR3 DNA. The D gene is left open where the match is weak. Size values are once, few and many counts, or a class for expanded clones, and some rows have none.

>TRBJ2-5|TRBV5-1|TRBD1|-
CASSLGLRAGGQETQYF
TGCGCCAGCAGCTTGGGTCTGCGGGCAGGGGGCCAAGAGACCCAGTACTTC
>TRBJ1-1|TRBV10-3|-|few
CAISVTENTEAFF
TGTGCCATCAGTGTTACAGAGAACACTGAAGCTTTCTTT
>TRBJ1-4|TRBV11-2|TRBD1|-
CASSRGQLQANEKLFF
TGTGCCAGCAGCCGGGGACAGCTGCAGGCTAATGAAAAACTGTTTTTT
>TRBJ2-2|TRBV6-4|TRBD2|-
CASSDSVGLAGERNTGELFF
TGTGCCAGCAGTGACTCAGTGGGACTAGCGGGAGAGAGGAACACCGGGGAGCTGTTTTTT
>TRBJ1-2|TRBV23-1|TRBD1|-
CASSQMGQVSHGYTF
TGCGCCAGCAGTCAAATGGGACAGGTTTCGCATGGCTACACCTTC
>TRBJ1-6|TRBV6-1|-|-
CASSDSSYNSPLHF
TGTGCCAGCAGTGACAGCTCCTATAATTCACCCCTCCACTTT
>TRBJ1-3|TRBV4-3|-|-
CASSQGTGFSGNTIYF
TGCGCCAGCAGCCAAGGTACAGGCTTCTCTGGAAACACCATATATTTT
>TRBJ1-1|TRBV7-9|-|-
CASSLVSSGEAFF
TGTGCCAGCAGCTTAGTGAGTTCAGGGGAAGCTTTCTTT
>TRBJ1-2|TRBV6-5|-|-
CASSYLGAHGYTF
TGTGCCAGCAGTTACCTGGGGGCGCATGGCTACACCTTC
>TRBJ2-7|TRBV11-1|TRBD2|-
CASSSGLAGLTYEQYF
TGTGCCAGCAGCTCAGGACTAGCGGGGCTAACCTACGAGCAGTACTTC
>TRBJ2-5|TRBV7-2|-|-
CASSQRRTYQETQYF
TGTGCCAGCAGTCAAAGACGGACTTACCAAGAGACCCAGTACTTC
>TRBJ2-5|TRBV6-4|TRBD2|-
CASSDNTLLAGVLYQETQYF
TGTGCCAGCAGTGACAACACCTTACTAGCGGGGGTATTGTACCAAGAGACCCAGTACTTC
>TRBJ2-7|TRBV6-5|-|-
CASSYSGQGPSYEQYF
TGTGCCAGCAGTTACTCGGGGCAGGGGCCGTCCTACGAGCAGTACTTC
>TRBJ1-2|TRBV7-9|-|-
CASSRDTYGYTF
TGTGCCAGCAGCCGGGACACCTATGGCTACACCTTC
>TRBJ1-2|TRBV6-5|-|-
CASSTLRTPNYGYTF
TGTGCCAGCAGCACACTTCGGACTCCCAACTATGGCTACACCTTC
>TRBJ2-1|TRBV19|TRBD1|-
CATWTGQGKNNEQFF
TGTGCCACCTGGACGGGACAGGGAAAAAACAATGAGCAGTTCTTC
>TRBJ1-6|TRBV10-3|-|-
CAINTGSGNSPLHF
TGTGCCATCAACACAGGGTCTGGTAATTCACCCCTCCACTTT
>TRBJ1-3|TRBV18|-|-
CASSPQDRGNTIYF
TGTGCCAGCTCACCACAAGACAGGGGAAACACCATATATTTT
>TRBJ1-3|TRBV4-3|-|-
CASSQDRRYSGNTIYF
TGCGCCAGCAGCCAAGATAGGAGGTACTCTGGAAACACCATATATTTT
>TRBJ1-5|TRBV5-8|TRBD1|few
CASSPGGQSNQPQHF
TGTGCCAGCAGCCCTGGGGGACAGAGCAATCAGCCCCAGCATTTT
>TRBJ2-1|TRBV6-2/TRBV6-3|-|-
CASSYSIGVIYNEQFF
TGTGCCAGCAGTTACTCGATAGGGGTTATCTACAATGAGCAGTTCTTC
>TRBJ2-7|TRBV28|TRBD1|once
CASSPPDRDDEQYF
TGTGCCAGCAGTCCCCCGGACAGGGATGACGAGCAGTACTTC